The 26 T cell receptor beta chains in this list originate from one sample, sequenced in a study of cytomegalovirus exposure and HLA in healthy donors. Vbeta (60) and Jbeta (13) primers were used in the PCR. Method: immunoSEQ multiplex PCR; TCRdb's copy keeps in-frame clones and lacks some. The sample holds under 200,000 clones, 86% seen once. Material for sequencing was PBMCs. The receptors derive from a young woman in good health and CMV-seronegative.

V is TRBV6-5 and J is TRBJ1-2; D gene uncertain. The CDR3 contains 15 residues. Trimming cost V 2 bases and J 0 bases, with 10 bases left between them. CDR1 and CDR2 (germline): MNHEY, SVGAGI. The CDR3 sequence is CASSYGGISNYGYTF. The CDR3 nucleotides are TGTGCCAGCAGTTACGGAGGGATCTCTAACTATGGCTACACCTTC.

The rearrangement uses TRBV10-2 and TRBJ2-1; no clear D gene. CDR1 and CDR2 (germline): WSHSY, SAAADI. This CDR3 region has 14 residues. The V and J ends lost 4 bases and 4 bases respectively, with 11 bases between them. The CDR3 region is CASSGQVRYNEQFF. CDR3 nucleotides: TGCGCCAGCAGTGGCCAGGTCAGGTACAATGAGCAGTTCTTC.

The J gene is TRBJ2-2, the V gene TRBV6-5; D gene ambiguous. The CDR3 spans 14 residues. CDR1 MNHEY and CDR2 SVGAGI come from the germline V gene. V was cut by 0 bases and J by 7 bases, with 9 bases left in between. The CDR3 nucleotides are TGTGCCAGCAGTTACTCGGGCCGGATCGGGGAGCTGTTTTTT. As protein: CASSYSGRIGELFF.

The chain combines TRBV29-1 with TRBJ1-1; TRBD1 aligns across 9 bases. The V and J ends lost 6 bases and 0 bases, in that order; junction bases with no gene match: 11. Per germline, CDR1 SQVTM and CDR2 ANQGSEA. The CDR3 sequence is 16 residues long. The CDR3, as DNA: TGCAGCGTCTTACCGGGACAGGGTCTGATGAACACTGAAGCTTTCTTT. Amino acid sequence: CSVLPGQGLMNTEAFF. Looking up the rest from reference TRBV29-1 and TRBJ1-1 gives the full variable domain: SAVISQKPSRDICQRGTSLTIQCQVDSQVTMMFWYRQQPGQSLTLIATANQGSEATYESGFVIDKFPISRPNLTFSTLTVSNMSPEDSSIYLCSVLPGQGLMNTEAFFGQGTRLTVV.

Only one count was recorded for this clone. The chain uses TRBV29-1 and TRBJ2-7, with 10 bases lining up with TRBD1. V shed 2 bases, J shed 6 bases, and the junction held 1 base outside the gene matches. CDR1 is SQVTM, CDR2 ANQGSEA, per germline. This CDR3 has 12 residues. CDR3 nucleotides: TGCAGCGTTGAAAGGGACAGGGGCGAGCAGTACTTC. Amino acid sequence: CSVERDRGEQYF.

V usage is TRBV13 and J usage is TRBJ1-3; D unclear. The CDR3 has 15 residues. V lost 4 bases and J lost 0, with 10 bases in between. The V gene's germline CDR1 is PRHDT and CDR2 FYEKMQ (reference sequence). The CDR3 DNA reads TGTGCCAGCAGCTCAGACACCTCCTCTGGAAACACCATATATTTT. Protein: CASSSDTSSGNTIYF.

This chain joins TRBV19 and TRBJ1-2; 8 bases align to TRBD1. The CDR3 is 16 amino acids. From germline, CDR1 is LNHDA and CDR2 SQIVND (reference sequence). V was clipped by 5 bases and J by 2 bases; unmatched bases: 10. In DNA form, the CDR3 reads TGTGCCAGTAGTTCTGTGGGACAGGAGTTAAACTATGGCTACACCTTC. Its translation: CASSSVGQELNYGYTF.

This clone was counted between two and nine times. The rearrangement joins TRBV4-1 to TRBJ1-1; 9 nucleotides align to TRBD1. Germline V gene data show CDR1 as MGHRA and CDR2 as YSYEKL. CDR3 length: 17 amino acids. V lost 4 bases to trimming and J lost 5 bases; unmatched junction nucleotides: 14. The DNA for the CDR3 is TGCGCCAGCAGCCTAGTATTCCGGGACAGGGATAAAACTGAAGCTTTCTTT. Translated, it gives CASSLVFRDRDKTEAFF.

The chain employs TRBV6-5 and TRBJ1-6, with TRBD1 matching 7 bases. Trimming removed 6 bases from V and 10 bases from J; junction bases left unmatched: 9. This CDR3 is built from 14 residues. CDR1 is MNHEY, CDR2 SVGAGI, per germline. Here the CDR3 reads CASRKQGFGSPLHF. Here the CDR3 DNA reads TGTGCCAGCAGAAAACAGGGGTTCGGGTCACCCCTCCACTTT.

The rearrangement links TRBV2 to TRBJ2-2, with 7 bases that match TRBD2. The germline V gene encodes CDR1 SNHLY and CDR2 FYNNEI. Trimming took 3 bases from V and 6 from J; bases not matched to a gene: 13. The CDR3 has 17 residues. CDR3 nucleotides: TGTGCCAGCAGTGATATAGGCGGGAGTATGGACCCCGGGGAGCTGTTTTTT. Translated: CASSDIGGSMDPGELFF.

This chain uses TRBV9 with TRBJ1-1, with no clear D. Germline lookup yields CDR1 SGDLS and CDR2 YYNGEE. The V and J ends lost 4 bases and 1 base respectively, with 23 bases between them. This CDR3 has 18 amino acids. CDR3: CASSPRGPPVFANTEAFF. The CDR3 DNA reads as TGTGCCAGCAGCCCTCGTGGTCCTCCAGTGTTCGCGAACACTGAAGCTTTCTTT.

This chain connects TRBV28 to TRBJ2-7; 8 bases agree with TRBD1. Germline trimming cut 8 bases from V and 3 bases from J; bases unmatched to any gene: 6. This CDR3 is 13 amino acids long. Looked up from germline, CDR1 is MDHEN and CDR2 is SYDVKM. The CDR3 protein is CASLIDRGYEQYF. The CDR3 DNA reads TGTGCCAGCCTAATAGACAGGGGCTACGAGCAGTACTTC. The full variable domain, rest sourced from reference TRBV28 and TRBJ2-7, is DVKVTQSSRYLVKRTGEKVFLECVQDMDHENMFWYRQDPGLGLRLIYFSYDVKMKEKGDIPEGYSVSREKKERFSLILESASTNQTSMYLCASLIDRGYEQYFGPGTRLTVT.

V usage is TRBV7-8 and J usage is TRBJ1-1; the match to TRBD1 covers 11 bases. CDR3 length: 14 amino acids. Germline trimming cut 5 bases from V and 5 bases from J; bases unmatched to any gene: 4. Per the germline V gene, CDR1 is SGHVS and CDR2 is FQNEAQ. CDR3 DNA sequence: TGTGCCAGCAGCATCGGACAGGGGGCAACTGAAGCTTTCTTT. Protein sequence: CASSIGQGATEAFF.

V gene TRBV18 combines with J gene TRBJ2-1; 14 bases fit TRBD2. Germline V gene lookup returns CDR1 KGHSH and CDR2 LQKENI. CDR3 length equals 15 residues. V gave up 3 bases and J gave up 6 bases; unmatched junction bases: 1. CDR3 nucleotides: TGTGCCAGCTCACCGGGACTAGCGGGGGTCAATGAGCAGTTCTTC. Amino acids: CASSPGLAGVNEQFF. Full variable domain (outside the CDR3, taken from reference TRBV18 and TRBJ2-1): NAGVMQNPRHLVRRRGQEARLRCSPMKGHSHVYWYRQLPEEGLKFMVYLQKENIIDESGMPKERFSAEFPKEGPSILRIQQVVRGDSAAYFCASSPGLAGVNEQFFGPGTRLTVL.

V is TRBV7-6 and J is TRBJ2-1; maybe TRBD1 (6 bases). Germline V gives CDR1 SGHVS, CDR2 FNYEAQ. The CDR3 runs to 14 residues. V gave up 1 base and J gave up 2 bases, with 6 bases separating them. The CDR3: CASSLGDTYNEQFF. In DNA form, the CDR3 reads TGTGCCAGCAGCTTAGGGGACACCTACAATGAGCAGTTCTTC.

V and J are TRBV5-8 and TRBJ2-7; D is uncertain. The germline CDR1 and CDR2 sequences are SGHTS and YDEGEE. This CDR3 comprises 15 residues. V lost 0 bases to trimming and J lost 3 bases, with 13 bases between them. This chain's CDR3 is CASSLERAGIYEQYF. Written as DNA, the CDR3 is TGTGCCAGCAGCTTGGAACGAGCAGGCATCTACGAGCAGTACTTC. The entire variable domain, with the rest obtained from reference TRBV5-8 and TRBJ2-7, is as follows: EAGVTQSPTHLIKTRGQQATLRCSPISGHTSVYWYQQALGLGLQFLLWYDEGEERNRGNFPPRFSGRQFPNYSSELNVNALELEDSALYLCASSLERAGIYEQYFGPGTRLTVT.

This chain connects TRBV28 to TRBJ2-6; D unclear. V lost 4 bases to trimming and J lost 0 bases, with 4 bases between them. Per germline, CDR1 MDHEN and CDR2 SYDVKM. This CDR3 has 14 amino acids. The CDR3 sequence is CASSSDSGANVLTF. The CDR3 DNA reads as TGTGCCAGCAGTTCAGACTCTGGGGCCAACGTCCTGACTTTC.

This chain links TRBV19 with TRBJ2-7; 7 nucleotides agree with TRBD1. Germline V gene data show CDR1 as LNHDA and CDR2 as SQIVND (reference sequence). This CDR3 is built from 13 residues. V trimming: 5 bases; J trimming: 6 bases; junction bases outside the gene matches: 7. CDR3 coding DNA: TGTGCCAGTAGTGAACAGGGGACGGGCGAGCAGTACTTC. This translates into CASSEQGTGEQYF.

V gene TRBV6-1 combines with J gene TRBJ2-5; 9 bases agree with TRBD2. The CDR3 is made up of 15 amino acids. Germline values: CDR1 MNHNS, CDR2 SASEGT. V lost 7 bases, J lost 2 bases, and 8 bases stayed unmatched. In DNA form, the CDR3 reads TGTGCCAGCATTCGGCTAGCGGGGAATCAAGAGACCCAGTACTTC. As protein: CASIRLAGNQETQYF.

The table lists this clone with a count of one. Mismatch with germline at one junction end may stem from a read error. For the CDR3, the DNA is TGTGCCAGCAGTCTATCTAGCGGGGACGAGCAGTACTTC. This codes for CASSLSSGDEQYF. The genes are TRBV27 and TRBJ2-7, with 9 positions matching TRBD2. Germline V gene data show CDR1 as MNHEY and CDR2 as SMNVEV (reference sequence). The CDR3 runs to 13 residues.

This clone was seen just once. Written as DNA, the CDR3 is TGTGCCAGCAGTCCGGGACAGGGAGATAGTCAGCCCCAGCATTTT. Its translation is CASSPGQGDSQPQHF. V usage is TRBV28 and J usage is TRBJ1-5; TRBD1 agrees at 9 bases. This CDR3 comprises 15 residues. CDR1 is MDHEN and CDR2 is SYDVKM in the germline V gene. V gave up 5 bases and J gave up 6 bases; unmatched junction bases: 8.

This clone was found once. CDR3 protein: CASSEIGAYGYTF. The CDR3 region has the DNA TGTGCCAGCAGTGAAATAGGGGCCTATGGCTACACCTTC. This chain uses TRBV2 with TRBJ1-2, with D perhaps matching TRBD1 (5 bases). CDR1 and CDR2 from the germline V gene are SNHLY and FYNNEI. The CDR3 is 13 amino acids. The germline V and J ends were trimmed by 2 bases and 4 bases, with 8 bases remaining between them.

The chain employs TRBV5-1 and TRBJ2-2; TRBD2 matches 8 bases. The ends lost 4 bases at V and 1 base at J; junction bases unmatched: 3. Germline CDR1 is SGHRS and CDR2 is YFSETQ. This CDR3 has 15 residues. CDR3 sequence: CASSVSGGNTGELFF. The CDR3 DNA reads as TGCGCCAGCAGCGTAAGCGGGGGGAACACCGGGGAGCTGTTTTTT. Together with reference TRBV5-1 and TRBJ2-2, the CDR3 gives the full variable domain: KAGVTQTPRYLIKTRGQQVTLSCSPISGHRSVSWYQQTPGQGLQFLFEYFSETQRNKGNFPGRFSGRQFSNSRSEMNVSTLELGDSALYLCASSVSGGNTGELFFGEGSRLTVL.

The sample holds one count of this clone. The chain employs TRBV7-9 and TRBJ1-1; D is possibly TRBD1 (6 bases). The length of the CDR3 is 15 residues. The V end lost 2 bases, the J end lost 0 bases, and 10 bases lay between the germline ends. Looked up from germline, CDR1 is SEHNR and CDR2 is FQNEAQ (reference sequence). The CDR3 DNA reads as TGTGCCAGCAGCTTATCTTCAGGGGTGAACACTGAAGCTTTCTTT. This codes for CASSLSSGVNTEAFF. The full variable domain, with the rest looked up from reference TRBV7-9 and TRBJ1-1, is DTGVSQNPRHKITKRGQNVTFRCDPISEHNRLYWYRQTLGQGPEFLTYFQNEAQLEKSRLLSDRFSAERPKGSFSTLEIQRTEQGDSAMYLCASSLSSGVNTEAFFGQGTRLTVV.

V gene TRBV4-2 combines with J gene TRBJ1-5, with TRBD1 matching 7 bases. J gave up 7 bases and V 0 bases, and 3 bases lay outside the gene matches. The CDR3 contains 14 residues. Germline V CDR1 and CDR2: LGHNA, YNFKEQ. The CDR3, as DNA: TGTGCCAGCAGCCAAGAGACAGGGATCCAGCCCCAGCATTTT. Its protein product is CASSQETGIQPQHF.

The V call is TRBV7-9, the J call TRBJ2-1; 11 positions match TRBD2. Trimming at V came to 3 bases and at J to 5 bases, leaving 3 bases not matched to a gene. Germline V gives CDR1 SEHNR, CDR2 FQNEAQ (reference sequence). CDR3 size: 15 residues. The CDR3 nucleotides read TGTGCCAGCAGCTTTAGCGGGGGGGCAAACAATGAGCAGTTCTTC. This gives the protein CASSFSGGANNEQFF. Together with reference TRBV7-9 and TRBJ2-1, the CDR3 gives the full variable domain: DTGVSQNPRHKITKRGQNVTFRCDPISEHNRLYWYRQTLGQGPEFLTYFQNEAQLEKSRLLSDRFSAERPKGSFSTLEIQRTEQGDSAMYLCASSFSGGANNEQFFGPGTRLTVL.